One and the same sample provided the 11 T cell receptor beta chains below, sequenced in a study of cytomegalovirus exposure and HLA in healthy donors. The PCR used 60 Vbeta and 13 Jbeta primers. TCRdb's copy holds only in-frame clones and misses some; the assay was immunoSEQ multiplex PCR. The sample lists approximately 130,000 clones, around 72% occurring once. Input material: PBMCs. These receptors were collected from a human donor in good health.

The chain carries TRBV5-1 and TRBJ2-1, with 9 bases identical to TRBD2. V was pared by 0 bases and J by 5 bases, with 3 bases of the junction left unmatched. The CDR3 covers 15 residues. Germline lookup yields CDR1 SGHRS and CDR2 YFSETQ. The CDR3 loop reads CASSLVLAGNNEQFF. The CDR3 nucleotides are TGCGCCAGCAGCTTGGTTCTAGCGGGGAACAATGAGCAGTTCTTC.

The chain joins TRBV5-6 to TRBJ2-1; TRBD2 aligns across 9 bases. This CDR3 spans 17 amino acids. With V trimmed by 3 bases and J by 6 bases, 13 bases remained unmatched. CDR1 is SGHDT and CDR2 is YYEEEE in the germline V gene. The CDR3 bases are TGTGCCAGCAGCTCGGCGGGAGGGTGGTCCCCTCTCAATGAGCAGTTCTTC. It specifies CASSSAGGWSPLNEQFF.

The chain has TRBV28 and TRBJ1-4; 7 bases are shared with TRBD1. Germline V CDR1 and CDR2: MDHEN, SYDVKM. Losses at the gene ends were 1 base for V and 8 bases for J; bases not matched to a gene: 16. The CDR3 has 18 amino acids. CDR3 bases: TGTGCCAGCAGTTTATCGGTTGCGGGCCAGGGGGTAGGAGAAAAACTGTTTTTT. It is translated as CASSLSVAGQGVGEKLFF.

The chain has TRBV7-2 and TRBJ1-2; TRBD1 matches at 7 bases. Germline CDR1 reads SGHTA; CDR2 reads FQGNSA. Unmatched junction bases numbered 4, after V lost 5 bases and J lost 1 base. The CDR3 spans 14 residues. The CDR3 DNA reads TGTGCCAGCAGCCACCGGGACAGTAACTATGGCTACACCTTC. This gives the protein CASSHRDSNYGYTF.

The J gene is TRBJ2-3, the V gene TRBV6-5; 8 bases are shared with TRBD1. Germline CDR1 is MNHEY and CDR2 is SVGAGI. V shed 1 base, J shed 3 bases, and the junction held 0 bases outside the gene matches. This CDR3 has 14 amino acids. The CDR3 region is CASSYYRGTDTQYF. The CDR3 coding sequence is TGTGCCAGCAGTTACTACAGGGGGACAGATACGCAGTATTTT.

Of note for this clone: At the DNA level, this CDR3 is encoded by other sequences in the same sample as well. The chain recombines TRBV15 with TRBJ2-5, with D tentatively TRBD2 (6 bases). The CDR3 sequence is 14 residues long. The ends were cut back, 3 bases at V and 3 bases at J, with 11 bases in the middle. CDR1 is LNHNV and CDR2 is YYDKDF in the germline V gene (reference sequence). Here the CDR3 DNA reads TGTGCCACCAGCAGCGGGGGTTTGGAAGAGACCCAGTACTTC. Translating it yields CATSSGGLEETQYF.

This clone has just a few counts. This chain links TRBV28 with TRBJ1-5; D call uncertain. V gave up 4 bases and J gave up 7 bases, with 14 bases separating them. The CDR3 has 14 residues. In germline, CDR1 is MDHEN, CDR2 SYDVKM. CDR3 sequence (DNA): TGTGCCAGCAGTTCTGACGGTGAGAGGCAGCCCCAGCATTTT. This encodes CASSSDGERQPQHF.

This clone was counted between two and nine times. The same CDR3 also results from other DNA sequences found in this sample. The chain couples TRBV5-1 to TRBJ2-7; weak D call: TRBD1 (5 bases). This CDR3 contains 12 residues. Between the trimmed V and J ends, which lost 7 bases and 0 bases, there was a span of 8 bases. Germline CDR1 and CDR2: SGHRS and YFSETQ. The CDR3 protein is CASARDSYEQYF. The CDR3 nucleotides read TGCGCCAGCGCCAGGGACTCCTACGAGCAGTACTTC.

CDR3 sequence (DNA): TGTGCCAGCAGCCAATCAAAGGGGGGGGCCCAATCGTACGAGCAGTACTTC. Translation: CASSQSKGGAQSYEQYF. The genes are TRBV7-2 and TRBJ2-5, with D perhaps TRBD2 (7 bases). Judging by the DNA end, TRBJ2-7 fits better; the J call may be wrong. Looked up from germline, CDR1 is SGHTA and CDR2 is FQGNSA. The CDR3 consists of 17 residues.

This clone appeared once. V gene TRBV30 combines with J gene TRBJ1-3, with a possible D match to TRBD1 (5 bases). The V gene lost 5 bases and the J gene lost 0 bases, with 14 bases spanning the gap. CDR1 GTSNPN and CDR2 SVGIG come from the germline V gene (reference sequence). The length of the CDR3 is 15 residues. Here the CDR3 reads CAWGSPRGSGNTIYF. CDR3 sequence (DNA): TGTGCCTGGGGCTCGCCTAGGGGCTCTGGAAACACCATATATTTT.

V is TRBV4-2 and J is TRBJ1-2; 7 nucleotides align to TRBD1. Germline CDR1 is LGHNA and CDR2 is YNFKEQ. V shed 2 bases and J 8 bases; nucleotides not matched to a gene: 23. CDR3 length: 19 amino acids. CDR3 residues: CASSQSGGGGTAGGWGYTF. The CDR3 bases are TGTGCCAGCAGCCAATCCGGGGGTGGTGGGACAGCCGGGGGATGGGGCTACACCTTC.